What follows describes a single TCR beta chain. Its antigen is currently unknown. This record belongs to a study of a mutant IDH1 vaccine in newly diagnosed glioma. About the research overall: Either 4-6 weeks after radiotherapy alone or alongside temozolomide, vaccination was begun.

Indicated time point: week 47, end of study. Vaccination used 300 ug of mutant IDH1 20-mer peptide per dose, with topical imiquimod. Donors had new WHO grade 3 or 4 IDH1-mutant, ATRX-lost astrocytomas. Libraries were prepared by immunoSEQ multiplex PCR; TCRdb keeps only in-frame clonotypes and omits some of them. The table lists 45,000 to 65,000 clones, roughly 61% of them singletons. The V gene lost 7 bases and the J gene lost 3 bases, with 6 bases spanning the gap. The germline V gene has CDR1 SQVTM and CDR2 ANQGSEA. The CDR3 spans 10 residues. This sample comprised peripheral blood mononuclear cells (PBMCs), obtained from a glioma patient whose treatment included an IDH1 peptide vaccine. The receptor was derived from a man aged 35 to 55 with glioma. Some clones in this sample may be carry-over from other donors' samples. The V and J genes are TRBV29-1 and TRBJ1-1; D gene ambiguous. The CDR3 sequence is CSASYTEAFF. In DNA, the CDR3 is TGCAGCGCCTCCTACACTGAAGCTTTCTTT.